Here is one TCR beta chain with its context. What it binds is unknown. Template switching by 5'RACE produced TCR cDNA, adding a universal primer site and UMIs. Each CDR3 protein gets one entry after TCRdb re-called the 5' RACE reads with MiXCR. The repertoire holds approximately 580,000 distinct CDR3 sequences, around 17% seen once, with 17% in the top ten. CDR3 size: 16 residues. Trimming removed 7 bases at V and 6 bases at J, with 22 bases between. The germline V gene has CDR1 SGHRS and CDR2 YFSETQ. This specimen comes from a study of T cells after yellow fever vaccination. On the study more broadly: Low-cell-number fractions underwent preparation using SMART-Seq v4 Ultra Low Input.

Overall study findings and caveats: Among all clonotypes, a small share was observed in both CD4 and CD8 compartments.

The chain is built from TRBV5-1 and TRBJ2-2, with a tentative D call TRBD2 (6 bases). The clonotype comes from a man aged 18 to 29 who received the YFV17D yellow fever vaccine. Source: PBMCs, taken around 5 days after the first yellow fever vaccination. For the CDR3, the DNA is TGCGCCAGCGCCACCGGGGACTCCTCGAGGGCCGGGGAGCTGTTTTTT. Translated: CASATGDSSRAGELFF. Variable domain in full (rest from reference TRBV5-1 and TRBJ2-2): KAGVTQTPRYLIKTRGQQVTLSCSPISGHRSVSWYQQTPGQGLQFLFEYFSETQRNKGNFPGRFSGRQFSNSRSEMNVSTLELGDSALYLCASATGDSSRAGELFFGEGSRLTVL.